This T cell receptor (beta chain) originates from a study of prognosis after radiotherapy for stage I lung cancer. Ten or more counts support this clonotype. From genomic DNA, two-round multiplex PCR was used to amplify TCR beta CDR3. For every TRBV and TRBJ gene, a specific primer was used in first-round PCR. Via MiXCR, TCRdb re-called the multiplex PCR reads, giving one row per CDR3 protein. The sample lists about 24,000 distinct CDR3 sequences, roughly 34% seen once, with approximately 60% in the top ten. The origin of this receptor is a donor older than 45 with non-small cell lung cancer. The sequences come from PBMCs, collected before or after stereotactic body radiation therapy (not recorded which).

CDR3 nucleotide sequence: TGCAGTGCTAGAGACGCCGGGACTAGCCGAAATGAGCAGTTCTTC. This sequence encodes CSARDAGTSRNEQFF. The gene calls are TRBV20-1 and TRBJ2-1; 9 nucleotides align to TRBD2. From germline, CDR1 is DFQATT and CDR2 SNEGSKA (reference sequence). This CDR3 comprises 15 residues. V gave up 0 bases and J gave up 7 bases; unmatched junction bases: 7.